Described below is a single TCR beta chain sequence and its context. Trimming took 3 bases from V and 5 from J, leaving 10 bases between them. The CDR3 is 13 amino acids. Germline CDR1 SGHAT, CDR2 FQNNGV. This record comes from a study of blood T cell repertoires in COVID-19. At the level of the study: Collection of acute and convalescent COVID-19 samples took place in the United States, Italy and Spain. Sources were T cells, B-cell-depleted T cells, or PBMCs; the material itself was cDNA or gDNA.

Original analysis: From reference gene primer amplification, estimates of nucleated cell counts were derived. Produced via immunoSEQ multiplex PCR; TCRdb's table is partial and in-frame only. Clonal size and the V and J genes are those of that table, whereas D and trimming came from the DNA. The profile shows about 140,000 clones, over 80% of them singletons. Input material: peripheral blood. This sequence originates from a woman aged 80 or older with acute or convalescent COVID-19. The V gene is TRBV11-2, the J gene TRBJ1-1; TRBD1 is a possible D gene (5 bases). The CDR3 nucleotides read TGTGCCAGCAGCTTTAATTCAGGGACTGAAGCTTTCTTT. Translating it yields CASSFNSGTEAFF.